This T cell receptor (beta chain) was documented in a study of T cell responses to AZD1222 COVID-19 vaccine. Overall study: Researchers grouped second doses given at about 4 or about 12 weeks into one pool. Study-wide results and caveats: Regions 160-218 and 743-854 dominated among vaccine-associated CD4 TCRs spanning spike. Donor demographics were predominantly white British with a female majority; clonal diversity may be underestimated.

CDR3 size: 16 residues. Losses at the gene ends were 4 bases for V and 5 bases for J; bases not matched to a gene: 10. Germline CDR1 SGHNT, CDR2 YENEEA. Clones were read by immunoSEQ multiplex PCR, and TCRdb kept only the in-frame ones, dropping some. The table has just under 95,000 clones, approximately 90% seen once. Of note for this clone: Its antigen remains unidentified.

The sample in question was peripheral blood, obtained on day 0 of AZD1222 vaccination. The origin of this receptor is an adult in good health. The chain recombines TRBV11-3 with TRBJ2-1; 8 positions match TRBD1. The CDR3 loop reads CASSSRTLDRDNEQFF. In DNA, the CDR3 is TGTGCCAGCAGCTCCAGAACACTGGACAGGGACAATGAGCAGTTCTTC.